This entry concerns a single T cell receptor beta chain. The data originate from a study of blood T cell repertoires in COVID-19. Across the study: T cells, B-cell-depleted T cells, or PBMCs supplied cDNA or gDNA.

Ages ranged from 18 to 89 years, with residence in 24 US areas. Symptom resolution, clearance, or two negative PCRs marked donors in Cohort 3 as recovered. Authors' processing steps: For nucleated cells, counts were estimated from reference gene primer amplification. The table came from immunoSEQ multiplex PCR; TCRdb's copy has only in-frame clones and leaves some out. V and J calls and clone size are copied from that table; D and trimming were computed from the DNA. This table holds 200,000 or so clones, approximately 80% found once. CDR1 is MGHRA, CDR2 YSYEKL, per germline. The CDR3 length is 15 residues. V was pared by 0 bases and J by 6 bases, with 12 bases between.

The receptor was derived from a man in his sixties who had recovered from COVID-19. The sample consisted of PBMCs or T cells enriched from blood (not recorded which). The V gene is TRBV4-1, the J gene TRBJ1-5; D ambiguous. Here the CDR3 reads CASSQDITRSQPQHF. The CDR3 nucleotides read TGCGCCAGCAGCCAAGATATAACAAGGAGTCAGCCCCAGCATTTT.